The rows below give T cell receptor beta chains drawn from one sample of a study of regulatory T cells in long-lasting Graves disease. TCRdb analysed the multiplex PCR reads with MiXCR anew, one entry per CDR3 protein. The sample carries some 250,000 distinct CDR3 sequences, roughly 21% recorded once. Sample: peripheral blood mononuclear cells (PBMCs), taken at new diagnosis, from a patient treated with antithyroid drugs. The receptor set was obtained from a female donor with Graves disease. CDR3s include the opening cysteine and the closing phenylalanine or tryptophan. A D gene is named only where the DNA matches it firmly. Not every row has a clone size; where given, it reads once, few, many or a size class.

>TRBV7-2|.|few|TRBJ1-4
CASSLGRALGPKIMQKLFF
TGTGCCAGCAGCTTAGGGAGGGCCCTGGGACCGAAAATAATGCAAAAACTGTTTTTT
>TRBV24-1|.|many|TRBJ2-1
CATSGDLGNEQFF
TGTGCCACCAGTGGGGACCTGGGGAATGAGCAGTTCTTC
>TRBV18|TRBD2|many|TRBJ2-1
CASSSRTSGNHNEQFF
TGTGCCAGCTCATCCAGGACTAGCGGTAATCACAATGAGCAGTTCTTC
>TRBV7-3|.|.|TRBJ2-6
CASSLVTAGANVLTF
TGTGCCAGCAGCTTAGTTACCGCTGGGGCCAACGTCCTGACTTTC
>TRBV19|.|.|TRBJ2-3
CASSMMGAMDTQYF
TGTGCCAGTAGTATGATGGGGGCGATGGATACGCAGTATTTT
>TRBV27|.|.|TRBJ1-2
CASSLRGTYGYTF
TGTGCCAGCAGTTTGCGGGGAACCTATGGCTACACCTTC
>TRBV25-1|.|few|TRBJ2-7
CASSVDSYEQYF
TGTGCCAGCAGTGTGGATTCCTACGAGCAGTACTTC
>TRBV19|.|many|TRBJ2-2
CASSINPNTGELFF
TGTGCCAGTAGTATCAACCCGAACACCGGGGAGCTGTTTTTT
>TRBV20-1|TRBD2|many|TRBJ2-1
CSAHLGTSGSNEQFF
TGCAGTGCTCACCTCGGGACTAGCGGGAGTAATGAGCAGTTCTTC
>TRBV12-3/TRBV12-4|.|many|TRBJ1-5
CASRRDLGGQPQHF
TGTGCCAGCAGACGGGACCTTGGGGGTCAGCCCCAGCATTTT
>TRBV7-2|.|.|TRBJ2-7
CASSLVGTYEQYF
TGTGCCAGCAGCTTAGTCGGGACCTACGAGCAGTACTTC
>TRBV15|.|many|TRBJ1-4
CATSREFGVNEKLFF
TGTGCCACCAGCAGAGAGTTCGGGGTTAATGAAAAACTGTTTTTT
>TRBV9|.|.|TRBJ2-1
CASSPSGHPSYNEQFF
TGTGCCAGCAGCCCCTCGGGACACCCCTCCTACAATGAGCAGTTCTTC
>TRBV2|.|many|TRBJ2-1
CASSTPLVAVPYNEQFF
TGTGCCAGCAGTACCCCCTTAGTAGCGGTTCCCTACAATGAGCAGTTCTTC
>TRBV6-1|.|few|TRBJ2-3
CASSLQGGGTDTQYF
TGTGCCAGCAGCTTACAGGGGGGAGGGACAGATACGCAGTATTTT
>TRBV15|.|many|TRBJ2-3
CATSRDSWELRTDTQYF
TGTGCCACCAGCAGAGATTCCTGGGAATTGAGGACAGATACGCAGTATTTT
>TRBV7-2|TRBD2|many|TRBJ2-1
CASSTSGGAGEQFF
TGTGCCAGCAGCACCAGCGGGGGGGCGGGTGAGCAGTTCTTC
>TRBV28|.|.|TRBJ1-5
CASSLGTKVNQPQHF
TGTGCCAGCAGTTTAGGGACGAAAGTCAATCAGCCCCAGCATTTT
>TRBV28|.|many|TRBJ2-7
CASRPGSTYEQYF
TGTGCCAGCAGACCCGGGAGCACCTACGAGCAGTACTTC
>TRBV9|TRBD1|many|TRBJ2-5
CASSGYGTEQETQYF
TGTGCCAGCAGCGGTTACGGGACAGAGCAAGAGACCCAGTACTTC
>TRBV20-1|.|many|TRBJ1-2
CSARDPGDGYTF
TGCAGTGCTAGAGATCCTGGGGATGGCTACACCTTC
>TRBV12-3/TRBV12-4|TRBD1|many|TRBJ2-1
CASTRGTGRLNEQFF
TGTGCCAGCACGAGAGGGACAGGGAGACTAAATGAGCAGTTCTTC
>TRBV20-1|TRBD2|once|TRBJ2-1
CSARAGLAGDYNEQFF
TGCAGTGCTAGAGCCGGACTAGCGGGGGACTACAATGAGCAGTTCTTC
>TRBV20-1|.|.|TRBJ2-7
CSAETSGDRGYEQYF
TGCAGTGCTGAGACTAGCGGGGACAGGGGCTACGAGCAGTACTTC
>TRBV7-3|TRBD2|many|TRBJ2-1
CASRLTTSGGLDEQFF
TGTGCCAGCAGGTTAACAACTAGCGGGGGCTTAGATGAGCAGTTCTTC
>TRBV20-1|TRBD2|.|TRBJ2-1
CSVPAGGNNEQFF
TGCAGTGTACCAGCGGGAGGTAACAATGAGCAGTTCTTC
>TRBV29-1|.|many|TRBJ2-5
CSVERAETQYF
TGCAGCGTTGAGAGGGCAGAGACCCAGTACTTC
>TRBV5-1|.|many|TRBJ2-1
CASSSDPGTSYNEQFF
TGCGCCAGCAGCTCCGACCCCGGGACCTCCTACAATGAGCAGTTCTTC
>TRBV7-2|.|many|TRBJ2-7
CASSLVPGSHEQYF
TGTGCCAGCAGCTTAGTTCCAGGGTCGCACGAGCAGTACTTC
>TRBV11-2|TRBD1|.|TRBJ2-2
CASSSPPGQPNTGELFF
TGTGCCAGCAGCTCCCCCCCGGGACAGCCGAACACCGGGGAGCTGTTTTTT
>TRBV19|TRBD1|few|TRBJ2-3
CASSIVGTGGWDTQYF
TGTGCCAGTAGTATAGTCGGGACAGGGGGATGGGATACGCAGTATTTT
>TRBV7-2|TRBD2|many|TRBJ2-1
CASSSRRERNEQFF
TGTGCCAGCAGCTCTAGGCGGGAGAGGAATGAGCAGTTCTTC
>TRBV5-1|TRBD1|few|TRBJ1-4
CASSTGQGHDEKLFF
TGCGCCAGCAGCACGGGACAGGGTCATGATGAAAAACTGTTTTTT
>TRBV20-1|TRBD1|many|TRBJ1-2
CSAGTRDRGHSGYTF
TGCAGTGCTGGAACGCGGGACAGGGGGCACTCTGGCTACACCTTC
>TRBV7-3|.|many|TRBJ2-3
CASSPGHGTDTQYF
TGTGCCAGCAGCCCGGGACACGGCACAGATACGCAGTATTTT
>TRBV19|TRBD1|few|TRBJ1-4
CASRRTGHREKLFF
TGTGCCAGTAGGAGGACAGGCCATCGTGAAAAACTGTTTTTT
>TRBV4-3|TRBD2|few|TRBJ2-1
CASSQDWRGLYNEQFF
TGCGCCAGCAGCCAAGATTGGCGGGGGTTGTACAATGAGCAGTTCTTC
>TRBV6-2/TRBV6-3|TRBD1|few|TRBJ1-5
CASSSPGQGENQPQHF
TGTGCCAGCAGTTCCCCGGGACAGGGGGAGAATCAGCCCCAGCATTTT
>TRBV7-9|TRBD1|many|TRBJ2-7
CASSSDRGIGYEQYF
TGTGCCAGCAGCTCGGACAGGGGAATTGGCTACGAGCAGTACTTC
>TRBV6-2/TRBV6-3|.|.|TRBJ2-2
CASSYWSGKEGELFF
TGTGCCAGCAGTTACTGGTCAGGGAAGGAAGGGGAGCTGTTTTTT